This T cell receptor beta chain was recorded in a study of blood T cells in healthy people across ages. Alongside a J-beta primer mix, a sample-barcoded 5' primer served in a second PCR lasting roughly 7 to 11 cycles. MiXCR, run by TCRdb on the 5' RACE reads, gives a single entry per CDR3 protein. Among roughly 900,000 distinct CDR3 sequences listed, about 30% were seen once. Notes on this clonotype: The target antigen is unknown. This may come from a read error, since a much larger clone is one base off.

The CDR3 contains 12 residues. The germline gives CDR1 MDHEN, CDR2 SYDVKM. Study observations and caveats: Without sorted subsets, naive and antigen-experienced compartments could not be conclusively compared.

V is TRBV28 and J is TRBJ1-2; no clear D gene. This sequence was found in a woman older than 75 in good health. The sequenced material came from blood. In DNA, the CDR3 is TGTGCCAGCAGTTTTTGGGTCGCGGGCTGCACCTTC. Translation: CASSFWVAGCTF.